A single sample gave rise to the 17 T cell receptor beta chains below, sequenced in a study of blood T cell repertoires in COVID-19. Here immunoSEQ multiplex PCR was the method, and the copy in TCRdb shows in-frame clones only, minus some. The table includes approximately 68,000 clones, 75% to 90% detected once. Material: peripheral blood. The receptors shown here come from a woman older than 75 with active or convalescent COVID-19.

The V call is TRBV3-1 (or the pseudogene TRBV3-2), the J call TRBJ1-2; D may be TRBD1 (6 bases). CDR1 is LGHDT, CDR2 YNNKEL, per germline (reference sequence). V was clipped by 2 bases and J by 7 bases, with 17 bases between them. The CDR3 spans 15 residues. The chain's CDR3 is CASSQFIGGQGGYTF. In DNA, the CDR3 is TGTGCCAGCAGCCAATTTATTGGGGGACAAGGTGGCTACACCTTC.

This clone was seen a few times. This chain uses TRBV7-2 with TRBJ2-1; 12 nucleotides agree with TRBD2. There are 17 residues in the CDR3. Germline CDR1 and CDR2: SGHTA and FQGNSA. With V trimmed by 6 bases and J by 4 bases, 10 bases remained unmatched. The CDR3 region is CASRVSSGGAGYNEQFF. The CDR3 nucleotides are TGTGCCAGCAGGGTGTCTAGCGGGGGGGCCGGGTACAATGAGCAGTTCTTC.

The chain employs TRBV4-3 and TRBJ2-2, with 7 bases lining up with TRBD2. This CDR3 has 18 amino acids. The germline CDR1 and CDR2 sequences are LGHNA and YSLEER. J gave up 2 bases and V 3 bases, and 12 bases lay outside the gene matches. CDR3 in amino acids: CASSQNQAGSGNTGELFF. The DNA for the CDR3 is TGCGCCAGCAGCCAGAATCAAGCGGGATCCGGCAACACCGGGGAGCTGTTTTTT.

The chain is built from TRBV10-1 and TRBJ2-7; TRBD2 is a possible D gene (7 bases). With 10 bases removed from V and 5 bases from J, the gap between germline ends came to 18 bases. The germline V gene has CDR1 WNHNN and CDR2 SYGVQD (reference sequence). The CDR3 spans 13 residues. In DNA form, the CDR3 reads TGCGCCACCAAGGGGGGGGCAAATGACGAGCAGTACTTC. It codes for CATKGGANDEQYF.

This chain links TRBV19 with TRBJ2-7; D is possibly TRBD2 (7 bases). CDR1 is LNHDA, CDR2 SQIVND, per germline (reference sequence). Trimming left V 4 bases short and J 4 bases short, with 11 bases between. The CDR3 runs to 13 residues. The CDR3 region is CASSSRGGYEQYF. The DNA for the CDR3 is TGTGCCAGTAGTAGCAGGGGAGGGTACGAGCAGTACTTC. The full variable domain, its missing parts supplied by reference TRBV19 and TRBJ2-7, is DGGITQSPKYLFRKEGQNVTLSCEQNLNHDAMYWYRQDPGQGLRLIYYSQIVNDFQKGDIAEGYSVSREKKESFPLTVTSAQKNPTAFYLCASSSRGGYEQYFGPGTRLTVT.

The chain recombines TRBV7-8 with TRBJ1-6, with 9 bases identical to TRBD1. Germline CDR1 reads SGHVS; CDR2 reads FQNEAQ. V dropped 2 bases and J dropped 7; count of bases not matched to a gene: 9. The CDR3 spans 17 residues. The CDR3 loop reads CASSLTTGQGLNSPLHF. The CDR3 nucleotides are TGTGCCAGCAGCTTAACTACGGGACAGGGTTTGAATTCACCCCTCCACTTT.

CDR3 DNA: TGTGCCAGCAGCCACGGGACAGGGGTAGAAAAACTGTTTTTT. Translation: CASSHGTGVEKLFF. This rearrangement joins TRBV7-9 to TRBJ1-4, with 10 nucleotides matching TRBD1. J was trimmed by 8 bases and V by 5 bases; bases with no gene match: 5. This CDR3 has 14 residues. The germline CDR1 and CDR2 sequences are SEHNR and FQNEAQ (reference sequence).

This clone was seen a few times. The chain employs TRBV6-2 or TRBV6-3 and TRBJ2-5; possibly TRBD1 for D (6 bases). V lost 2 bases, J lost 4 bases, and 17 bases lay in between. Germline CDR1 reads MNHEY; CDR2 reads SVGEGT. This CDR3 comprises 16 residues. CDR3 loop: CASSYLVGAGGETQYF. The CDR3, as DNA: TGTGCCAGCAGTTACCTCGTGGGGGCCGGAGGAGAGACCCAGTACTTC.

The V and J genes are TRBV7-8 and TRBJ2-3; D is possibly TRBD2 (5 bases). Germline lookup yields CDR1 SGHVS and CDR2 FQNEAQ. V was cut by 1 base and J by 5 bases, with 16 bases left in between. The CDR3 loop spans 16 amino acids. Here the CDR3 reads CASSLGRASSLDTQYF. The CDR3 nucleotides are TGTGCCAGCAGCTTAGGAAGGGCTAGCTCCTTAGATACGCAGTATTTT.

The rearrangement uses TRBV28 and TRBJ1-2; D remains ambiguous. The length of the CDR3 is 14 residues. The germline gives CDR1 MDHEN, CDR2 SYDVKM. V was clipped by 0 bases and J by 4 bases, with 9 bases between them. This CDR3 is CASSLWEAIYGYTF. For the CDR3, the DNA is TGTGCCAGCAGTTTATGGGAGGCAATCTATGGCTACACCTTC.

The chain links TRBV2 to TRBJ1-5; possibly TRBD1 for D (5 bases). V gave up 5 bases and J gave up 0 bases, with 11 bases separating them. The CDR3 covers 15 residues. The germline V gene has CDR1 SNHLY and CDR2 FYNNEI. The CDR3 nucleotides read TGTGCCAGCAGTAAGACAGCTTATAGCAATCAGCCCCAGCATTTT. Translating gives CASSKTAYSNQPQHF.

This chain links TRBV19 with TRBJ1-2, with TRBD1 matching over 7 bases. Trimming at V came to 4 bases and at J to 4 bases, leaving 9 bases not matched to a gene. The CDR3 extends over 15 amino acids. The V gene's germline CDR1 is LNHDA and CDR2 SQIVND (reference sequence). The CDR3 sequence: CASSSTGVGFYGYTF. The CDR3 region has the DNA TGTGCCAGTAGTAGTACAGGGGTCGGTTTCTATGGCTACACCTTC.

The chain links TRBV7-2 to TRBJ2-3, with 9 bases identical to TRBD2. The CDR3 extends over 16 amino acids. CDR1 and CDR2 (germline): SGHTA, FQGNSA. V lost 1 base, J lost 6 bases, and 8 bases stayed unmatched. CDR3 in amino acids: CASSLEGRGGTDTQYF. The CDR3 bases are TGTGCCAGCAGCTTAGAAGGGCGGGGGGGAACGGATACGCAGTATTTT.

This clone has just a few counts. The J gene is TRBJ1-6, the V gene TRBV5-6, with TRBD1 matching 7 bases. The junction had 6 bases not matched to a gene; V was cut back by 6 bases and J by 9 bases. The V gene's germline CDR1 is SGHDT and CDR2 YYEEEE. This CDR3 is 13 amino acids long. DNA of the CDR3: TGTGCCAGCACTCTGACAGGGAGTTCACCCCTCCACTTT. This codes for CASTLTGSSPLHF.

This clone was seen more than once but under ten times. The gene calls are TRBV9 and TRBJ1-1, with D possibly being TRBD1 (6 bases). CDR3 length equals 14 residues. The V gene lost 3 bases and the J gene lost 2 bases, with 11 bases spanning the gap. CDR1 and CDR2 from the germline V gene are SGDLS and YYNGEE. This chain's CDR3 is CASSAQQGNTEAFF. The CDR3 DNA follows: TGTGCCAGCAGCGCCCAACAGGGAAACACTGAAGCTTTCTTT.

The V gene is TRBV19, the J gene TRBJ2-2; TRBD2 matches 15 bases. Per germline, CDR1 LNHDA and CDR2 SQIVND (reference sequence). Losses at the gene ends were 10 bases for V and 2 bases for J; bases not matched to a gene: 5. This CDR3 has 16 amino acids. The CDR3 loop is CATGLAGGPNTGELFF. CDR3 bases: TGTGCCACTGGACTAGCGGGGGGGCCAAACACCGGGGAGCTGTTTTTT. The whole variable domain, remainder taken from reference TRBV19 and TRBJ2-2, is DGGITQSPKYLFRKEGQNVTLSCEQNLNHDAMYWYRQDPGQGLRLIYYSQIVNDFQKGDIAEGYSVSREKKESFPLTVTSAQKNPTAFYLCATGLAGGPNTGELFFGEGSRLTVL.

CDR3: CASSQAKLLLGELFF. The CDR3 nucleotides are TGTGCCAGCAGCCAAGCCAAGCTCCTACTCGGGGAGCTGTTTTTT. This chain connects TRBV4-2 to TRBJ2-2, with D uncertain. The CDR3 loop spans 15 amino acids. Germline CDR1 is LGHNA and CDR2 is YNFKEQ. V lost 1 base to trimming and J lost 7 bases, with 13 bases between them.